The 18 T cell receptor beta chains reported below all come from one sample, sequenced in a study of blood T cell repertoires in COVID-19. Clones were read by immunoSEQ multiplex PCR, and TCRdb kept only the in-frame ones, dropping some. This sample has roughly 130,000 clones; 82% occur once, and the top ten carry 4.5%. Sequencing was carried out using peripheral blood. Source of these receptors: a woman in her sixties or seventies with acute or convalescent COVID-19.

The rearrangement uses TRBV3-1 (or the pseudogene TRBV3-2) and TRBJ1-1, with 7 bases matching TRBD1. Trimming at V came to 4 bases and at J to 1 base, leaving 9 bases not matched to a gene. Germline assignment: CDR1 LGHDT and CDR2 YNNKEL (reference sequence). CDR3 length equals 16 residues. The CDR3 DNA reads TGTGCCAGCAGCCCAGCACAGGGGTGGGCGAACACTGAAGCTTTCTTT. It codes for CASSPAQGWANTEAFF.

This clone was counted only a few times. The chain carries TRBV7-2 and TRBJ1-3; the match to TRBD1 covers 8 bases. The CDR3 consists of 15 residues. Germline loops: CDR1 SGHTA, CDR2 FQGNSA. The V gene end was trimmed by 6 bases and the J gene end by 2 bases; junction bases not matched to a gene: 6. CDR3 sequence reads: CASSRTGTPGNTIYF. DNA for the CDR3: TGTGCCAGCAGTCGGACAGGGACACCTGGAAACACCATATATTTT. Complete variable domain (other parts from reference TRBV7-2 and TRBJ1-3): GAGVSQSPSNKVTEKGKDVELRCDPISGHTALYWYRQSLGQGLEFLIYFQGNSAPDKSGLPSDRFSAERTGGSVSTLTIQRTQQEDSAVYLCASSRTGTPGNTIYFGEGSWLTVV.

This clone is a singleton in its sample. V and J are TRBV5-5 and TRBJ2-3, with D possibly matching TRBD2 (7 bases). The CDR3 sequence is 16 residues long. Germline lookup yields CDR1 SGHKS and CDR2 YYEKEE (reference sequence). V was shortened by 0 bases and J by 2 bases, with 13 bases between the two germline ends. CDR3 sequence (DNA): TGTGCCAGCAGCTTGGTGGGGGGGCTGTACACAGATACGCAGTATTTT. This gives the protein CASSLVGGLYTDTQYF.

V gene TRBV30 combines with J gene TRBJ2-3, with 10 bases identical to TRBD2. V was clipped by 0 bases and J by 2 bases; unmatched bases: 5. Germline-derived CDR1 and CDR2 are GTSNPN and SVGIG (reference sequence). CDR3 length: 16 amino acids. The CDR3 region is CAWSVQSGGDTDTQYF. CDR3 coding DNA: TGTGCCTGGAGTGTTCAGAGCGGGGGGGACACAGATACGCAGTATTTT.

This clone was recorded once. The V gene is TRBV5-6, the J gene TRBJ1-1, with 10 bases fitting TRBD1. Germline CDR1 SGHDT, CDR2 YYEEEE. Trimming removed 6 bases from V and 2 bases from J; junction bases left unmatched: 7. This CDR3 is built from 15 residues. In DNA, the CDR3 is TGTGCCAGCATCCTTCGGGACAGGGGAAACACTGAAGCTTTCTTT. Protein sequence: CASILRDRGNTEAFF.

This clone showed up just once. This sequence joins TRBV5-6 and TRBJ2-2; 10 bases match TRBD2. This CDR3 comprises 14 residues. The junction had 1 base not matched to a gene; V was cut back by 8 bases and J by 0 bases. Looked up from germline, CDR1 is SGHDT and CDR2 is YYEEEE. The CDR3 nucleotides read TGTGCCAGTCTAGCGGGGGCGAACACCGGGGAGCTGTTTTTT. It is translated as CASLAGANTGELFF.

As concerns this clone: The same CDR3 arises from other DNA sequences in this sample as well. CDR3 residues: CASSLGTGYTEAFF. As DNA, the CDR3 is TGCGCCAGCAGCTTGGGAACAGGGTACACTGAAGCTTTCTTT. The chain couples TRBV5-1 to TRBJ1-1, with a weak D call TRBD1 (6 bases). This CDR3 has 14 amino acids. Germline CDR1 is SGHRS and CDR2 is YFSETQ. Trimming took off 0 bases at V and 3 bases at J, with 9 bases between the two ends.

This clone turned up a few times. The chain employs TRBV7-2 and TRBJ2-1; TRBD2 matches at 9 bases. The CDR3 covers 14 residues. Trimming took 6 bases from V and 6 from J; bases not matched to a gene: 6. Germline-derived CDR1 and CDR2 are SGHTA and FQGNSA. The CDR3 bases are TGTGCCAGCAGTGTAGCGGGGGCCTCCAATGAGCAGTTCTTC. Amino acid sequence: CASSVAGASNEQFF.

The chain couples TRBV6-5 to TRBJ1-1, with TRBD1 matching 8 bases. The ends lost 6 bases at V and 0 bases at J; junction bases unmatched: 3. Germline V lookup: CDR1 MNHEY, CDR2 SVGAGI. This CDR3 is built from 14 residues. CDR3 region: CASSWTGMNTEAFF. CDR3 in DNA: TGTGCCAGCAGCTGGACAGGGATGAACACTGAAGCTTTCTTT.

The genes are TRBV7-2 and TRBJ2-1, with 7 bases lining up with TRBD2. The trim removed 5 bases at V and 14 bases at J, leaving 9 bases unmatched. Germline V gene lookup returns CDR1 SGHTA and CDR2 FQGNSA. The CDR3 extends over 12 amino acids. The CDR3 DNA reads TGTGCCAGCAGCCGCCGGGAGGAGAAGAAGTTCTTC. Its protein product is CASSRREEKKFF.

The rearrangement links TRBV7-3 to TRBJ1-1, with D perhaps matching TRBD1 (6 bases). V lost 6 bases to trimming and J lost 2 bases, with 13 bases between them. Germline lookup yields CDR1 SGHTA and CDR2 FQGTGA. There are 14 residues in the CDR3. The chain's CDR3 is CASSPGAFNTEAFF. As DNA, the CDR3 is TGTGCCAGCAGTCCAGGGGCCTTCAACACTGAAGCTTTCTTT. The entire variable domain, with the rest obtained from reference TRBV7-3 and TRBJ1-1, is as follows: GAGVSQTPSNKVTEKGKYVELRCDPISGHTALYWYRQSLGQGPEFLIYFQGTGAADDSGLPNDRFFAVRPEGSVSTLKIQRTERGDSAVYLCASSPGAFNTEAFFGQGTRLTVV.

V gene TRBV3-1 (or the pseudogene TRBV3-2) combines with J gene TRBJ2-1, with TRBD1 matching over 8 bases. The CDR3 spans 15 residues. Germline V CDR1 and CDR2: LGHDT, YNNKEL (reference sequence). Unmatched junction bases numbered 11, after V lost 4 bases and J lost 9 bases. The CDR3 here is CASSPWDRSGTEQFF. The DNA for the CDR3 is TGTGCCAGCAGCCCATGGGACAGGTCTGGTACTGAGCAGTTCTTC.

In DNA form, the CDR3 reads TGCGCCAGCAGCCAGTCCCGAGGGTGGACTAATGAAAAACTGTTTTTT. This sequence encodes CASSQSRGWTNEKLFF. The chain uses TRBV4-3 and TRBJ1-4; D is uncertain. Deletions cut 3 bases from V and 2 bases from J, with 13 bases between. CDR1 and CDR2 (germline): LGHNA, YSLEER. CDR3 length equals 16 residues.

The DNA for the CDR3 is TGTGCCTGGAGCGCTACTTTTCGCTACACCTTC. This sequence encodes CAWSATFRYTF. The chain recombines TRBV30 with TRBJ1-2, with unresolved D. The CDR3 sequence is 11 residues long. V lost 3 bases, J lost 9 bases, and 11 bases lay in between. The germline V gene encodes CDR1 GTSNPN and CDR2 SVGIG (reference sequence).

The chain employs TRBV9 and TRBJ2-5; 7 bases are a match to TRBD2. There are 15 residues in the CDR3. Germline V gives CDR1 SGDLS, CDR2 YYNGEE. V was pared by 0 bases and J by 4 bases, with 6 bases of the junction left unmatched. Here the CDR3 reads CASSVGGGGRETQYF. The CDR3 DNA sequence: TGTGCCAGCAGCGTAGGTGGAGGCGGGAGAGAGACCCAGTACTTC.

This clone was seen only a few times. J is TRBJ2-3 and V is TRBV2, with TRBD2 matching 12 bases. The CDR3 totals 15 residues. With V trimmed by 7 bases and J by 2 bases, 4 bases remained unmatched. Germline V gene sequence: CDR1 SNHLY, CDR2 FYNNEI. The CDR3 DNA is TGTGCCAGCACTAGCGGGGGGGCGTTCACAGATACGCAGTATTTT. Translating it yields CASTSGGAFTDTQYF.

The chain couples TRBV5-8 to TRBJ1-3, with a weak D call TRBD1 (6 bases). Germline loops: CDR1 SGHTS, CDR2 YDEGEE. The CDR3 loop spans 14 amino acids. The V and J ends lost 3 bases and 3 bases respectively, with 10 bases between them. DNA for the CDR3: TGTGCCAGCAGCTCGGGGGGGCTTGGAAACACCATATATTTT. Translation: CASSSGGLGNTIYF.

The V call is TRBV6-5, the J call TRBJ1-5, with D uncertain. Germline V lookup: CDR1 MNHEY, CDR2 SVGAGI. The CDR3 is 14 residues long. Trimming stripped 0 bases from V and 1 base from J, with 4 bases between. CDR3 nucleotide sequence: TGTGCCAGCAGTTACTCAAGCAGCAATCAGCCCCAGCATTTT. It encodes CASSYSSSNQPQHF.